This T cell receptor (beta chain) was documented in a study of cytomegalovirus exposure and HLA in healthy donors. Germline CDR1 reads ENHRY; CDR2 reads SYGVKD. The CDR3 contains 16 residues. Trimming stripped 0 bases from V and 8 bases from J, with 17 bases between. Donors showed nominal health when sampled, although they likely had unrecorded immune exposures. Concerning this clone: Antigen unknown.

Study findings and constraints: As a later analysis showed, a missense DCLRE1C variant was linked to trimming of TCR beta V- and J-genes. Roughly even sequencing depth across donors was the assumption behind the presence/absence analyses. Later examination showed HLA-associated TCR beta chains had greater clonal expansion than equally common others.

Primers for the PCR totalled 60 Vbeta and 13 Jbeta. TCRdb's table, derived via immunoSEQ multiplex PCR, lists solely in-frame clones and lacks some. The data contain some 100,000 clones, around 75% of them singletons. The source is a woman younger than 35 in good health and CMV-seropositive. Input material: PBMCs. J is TRBJ2-1 and V is TRBV10-3; possible D gene TRBD2, 6 bases. DNA of the CDR3: TGTGCCATCAGTGAGTCGAGAAGCGTTGGGGGGTATGAGCAGTTCTTC. Protein: CAISESRSVGGYEQFF.